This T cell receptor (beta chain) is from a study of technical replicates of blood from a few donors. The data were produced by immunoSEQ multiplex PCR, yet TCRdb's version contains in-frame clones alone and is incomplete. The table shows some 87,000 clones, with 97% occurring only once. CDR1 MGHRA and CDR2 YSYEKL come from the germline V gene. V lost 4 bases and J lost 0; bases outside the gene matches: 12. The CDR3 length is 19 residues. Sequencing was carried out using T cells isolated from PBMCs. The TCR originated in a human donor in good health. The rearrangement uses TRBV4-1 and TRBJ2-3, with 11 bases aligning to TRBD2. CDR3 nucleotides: TGCGCCAGCAGCCTAAGACGACTAGCGGGGCTGGATAGCACAGATACGCAGTATTTT. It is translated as CASSLRRLAGLDSTDTQYF.